A single count supports the clone carrying this T cell receptor beta chain. Method: immunoSEQ multiplex PCR; TCRdb's copy keeps in-frame clones and lacks some. Altogether around 230,000 clones are present, about nine tenths being singletons, with the ten largest covering 10%. This sample was taken from a study of blood T cell repertoires in COVID-19. About the research overall: The analysed material was cDNA or gDNA that came from T cells, B-cell-depleted T cells, or PBMCs.

Sequencing was carried out using PBMCs or T cells enriched from blood (not recorded which). This sequence originates from a young man with acute COVID-19.

CDR3 loop: CSAMGGQVNTEAFF. CDR3 sequence (DNA): TGCAGCGCTATGGGGGGACAGGTGAACACTGAAGCTTTCTTT. V gene TRBV29-1 combines with J gene TRBJ1-1; 8 nucleotides agree with TRBD1. The CDR3 length is 14 residues. Germline-derived CDR1 and CDR2 are SQVTM and ANQGSEA. Trimming removed 7 bases from V and 0 bases from J; junction bases left unmatched: 7.